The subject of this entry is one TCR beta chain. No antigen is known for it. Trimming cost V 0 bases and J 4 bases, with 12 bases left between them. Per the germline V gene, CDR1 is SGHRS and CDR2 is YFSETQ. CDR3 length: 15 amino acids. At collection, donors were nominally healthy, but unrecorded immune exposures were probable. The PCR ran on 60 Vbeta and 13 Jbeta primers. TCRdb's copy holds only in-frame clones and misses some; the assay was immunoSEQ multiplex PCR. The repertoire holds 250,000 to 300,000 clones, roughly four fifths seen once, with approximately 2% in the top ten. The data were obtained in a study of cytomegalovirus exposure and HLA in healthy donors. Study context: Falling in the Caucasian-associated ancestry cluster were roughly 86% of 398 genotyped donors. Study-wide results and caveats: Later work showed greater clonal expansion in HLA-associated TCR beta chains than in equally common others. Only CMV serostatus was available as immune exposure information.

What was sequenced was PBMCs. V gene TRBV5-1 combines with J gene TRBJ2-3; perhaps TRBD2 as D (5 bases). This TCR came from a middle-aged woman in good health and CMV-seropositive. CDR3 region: CASSLGGSEADTQYF. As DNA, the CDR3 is TGCGCCAGCAGCTTGGGTGGGAGCGAGGCAGATACGCAGTATTTT.